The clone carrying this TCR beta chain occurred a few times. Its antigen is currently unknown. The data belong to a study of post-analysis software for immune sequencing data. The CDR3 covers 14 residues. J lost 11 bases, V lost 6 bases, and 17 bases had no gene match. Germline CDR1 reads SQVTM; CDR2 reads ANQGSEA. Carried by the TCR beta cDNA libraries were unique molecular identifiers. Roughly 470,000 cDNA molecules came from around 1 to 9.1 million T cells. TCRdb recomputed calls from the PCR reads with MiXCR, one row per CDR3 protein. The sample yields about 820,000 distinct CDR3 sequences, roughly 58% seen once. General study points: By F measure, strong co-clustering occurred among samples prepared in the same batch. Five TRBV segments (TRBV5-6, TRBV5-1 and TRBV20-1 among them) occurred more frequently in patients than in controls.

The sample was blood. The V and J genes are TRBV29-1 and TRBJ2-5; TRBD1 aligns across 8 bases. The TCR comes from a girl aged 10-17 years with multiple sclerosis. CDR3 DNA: TGCAGCGTCACCGGGACAGGAATATACAATGAGCAGTACTTC. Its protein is CSVTGTGIYNEQYF.